This T cell receptor (beta chain) was identified in a study of blood T cell repertoires in COVID-19. About the study: COVID-19 samples collected from the United States, Italy and Spain covered acute and convalescent phases. T cells, B-cell-depleted T cells, or PBMCs supplied cDNA or gDNA.

Trimming stripped 3 bases from V and 6 bases from J, with 9 bases between. The CDR3 totals 13 residues. Germline lookup yields CDR1 MDHEN and CDR2 SYDVKM. The repertoire was sequenced with immunoSEQ multiplex PCR; TCRdb's copy has only in-frame clones and lacks some. Of approximately 140,000 clones listed, 80% to 90% are singletons. The receptor was isolated from a man aged 40-49 years with acute COVID-19. The source material was PBMCs or T cells enriched from blood (not recorded which). This chain links TRBV28 with TRBJ1-5; D may be TRBD1 (6 bases). The CDR3, as DNA: TGTGCCAGCAGTTTTACAGGGTTTCAGCCCCAGCATTTT. It translates to CASSFTGFQPQHF.